The present T cell receptor (beta chain) was sequenced within a study of control samples from healthy donors and cancer patients. The CDR3 totals 16 residues. V was clipped by 2 bases and J by 5 bases; unmatched bases: 10. Germline V gene sequence: CDR1 LNHDA, CDR2 SQIVND (reference sequence). Produced via immunoSEQ multiplex PCR; TCRdb's table is partial and in-frame only. Counted here are about 20,000 clones, around nine tenths occurring once; the ten biggest clones make up around 10%. This chain uses TRBV19 with TRBJ2-5; 8 bases are shared with TRBD1. This sequence originates from a woman aged 55-75 years with head and neck cancer. Sequenced: PBMCs. The CDR3 here is CASSITFQGAPETQYF. CDR3 nucleotides: TGTGCCAGTAGTATAACTTTCCAGGGGGCTCCGGAGACCCAGTACTTC. The entire variable domain, with the rest obtained from reference TRBV19 and TRBJ2-5, is as follows: DGGITQSPKYLFRKEGQNVTLSCEQNLNHDAMYWYRQDPGQGLRLIYYSQIVNDFQKGDIAEGYSVSREKKESFPLTVTSAQKNPTAFYLCASSITFQGAPETQYFGPGTRLLVL.